This is a list of T cell receptor beta chains from one sample in a study of blood T cell repertoires in COVID-19. Measured with immunoSEQ multiplex PCR; TCRdb has only the in-frame clones, and not every one. The sample records 300,000 or so clones, around 87% being singletons. The specimen sequenced was peripheral blood. The receptors were gathered from a man aged 45 to 65 with active or convalescent COVID-19. Each CDR3 is given with its conserved first and last residue. Each record gives: D gene, clone size, V gene, J gene, CDR3 DNA, CDR3 protein. D genes are given only for firm matches. Expanded clones are given a class, and other clones once, few, many or no size at all.

d_call: -; clone_size: -; v_call: TRBV6-5; j_call: TRBJ1-2; cdr3_nt: TGTGCCAGCAGAATGGCGGGCGGAGCTAACTATGGCTACACCTTC; cdr3_aa: CASRMAGGANYGYTF
d_call: -; clone_size: -; v_call: TRBV11-2; j_call: TRBJ2-1; cdr3_nt: TGTGCCAGCAGCCCCCCAGGTCTCTCCTACAATGAGCAGTTCTTC; cdr3_aa: CASSPPGLSYNEQFF
d_call: TRBD1; clone_size: -; v_call: TRBV5-1; j_call: TRBJ1-2; cdr3_nt: TGCGCCAGCAGCTTGGAGGAAGGGGGCGGCTATGGCTACACCTTC; cdr3_aa: CASSLEEGGGYGYTF
d_call: -; clone_size: -; v_call: TRBV14; j_call: TRBJ1-4; cdr3_nt: TGTGCCAGCAGCCGCAGGGGTAATGAAAAACTGTTTTTT; cdr3_aa: CASSRRGNEKLFF
d_call: TRBD1; clone_size: -; v_call: TRBV24-1; j_call: TRBJ2-1; cdr3_nt: TGTGCCACCAGTGACCCGGGACAGGGAGATAGAGGTGAGCAGTTCTTC; cdr3_aa: CATSDPGQGDRGEQFF
d_call: -; clone_size: few; v_call: TRBV27; j_call: TRBJ2-7; cdr3_nt: TGTGCCAGCCAGTCCCATGGGGGGGGGCGTGAGCAGTACTTC; cdr3_aa: CASQSHGGGREQYF
d_call: TRBD1; clone_size: once; v_call: TRBV4-2; j_call: TRBJ1-3; cdr3_nt: TGTGCCAGCAGTCCGACAGGGACGGGATCTGGAAACACCATATATTTT; cdr3_aa: CASSPTGTGSGNTIYF
d_call: -; clone_size: -; v_call: TRBV28; j_call: TRBJ1-2; cdr3_nt: TGTGCCAGCAGTTTTGAGGGCTACACCTTC; cdr3_aa: CASSFEGYTF
d_call: TRBD1; clone_size: -; v_call: TRBV6-5; j_call: TRBJ1-2; cdr3_nt: TGTGCCAGCAGGGAGACAGGGGATTATGGCTACACCTTC; cdr3_aa: CASRETGDYGYTF
d_call: -; clone_size: -; v_call: TRBV10-3; j_call: TRBJ1-2; cdr3_nt: TGTGCCATCAGTGATACAGCCCGCTCTTCCTATGGCTACACCTTC; cdr3_aa: CAISDTARSSYGYTF
d_call: TRBD2; clone_size: -; v_call: TRBV24-1; j_call: TRBJ2-1; cdr3_nt: TGTGCCACCAGTGACCCAGGACGGGGGGGCTACAATGAGCAGTTCTTC; cdr3_aa: CATSDPGRGGYNEQFF
d_call: -; clone_size: -; v_call: TRBV2; j_call: TRBJ1-2; cdr3_nt: TGTGCCAGCAGTGATCTGGGGGCGGGTGGCTACACCTTC; cdr3_aa: CASSDLGAGGYTF
d_call: TRBD1; clone_size: few; v_call: TRBV4-3; j_call: TRBJ1-2; cdr3_nt: TGCGCCAGCAGCCAAGACCGGACAGGGGGATATGGCTACACCTTC; cdr3_aa: CASSQDRTGGYGYTF
d_call: TRBD1; clone_size: -; v_call: TRBV18; j_call: TRBJ1-2; cdr3_nt: TGTGCCAGCTCACTAGGGACAGGGGATAACTATGGCTACACCTTC; cdr3_aa: CASSLGTGDNYGYTF
d_call: -; clone_size: -; v_call: TRBV28; j_call: TRBJ1-1; cdr3_nt: TGTGCCAGCAGTCTCTGGAAGGCGGAGAACACTGAAGCTTTCTTT; cdr3_aa: CASSLWKAENTEAFF
d_call: TRBD2; clone_size: -; v_call: TRBV7-2; j_call: TRBJ2-3; cdr3_nt: TGTGCCAGCAGCTTGACGGGACTAGGGGTTAGTACGCAGTATTTT; cdr3_aa: CASSLTGLGVSTQYF
d_call: TRBD2; clone_size: once; v_call: TRBV7-2; j_call: TRBJ2-1; cdr3_nt: TGTGCCAGCAGTTCTGGACTAGCGGGGGGGTTAATATCCTACAATGAGCAGTTCTTC; cdr3_aa: CASSSGLAGGLISYNEQFF
d_call: -; clone_size: -; v_call: TRBV4-2; j_call: TRBJ2-2; cdr3_nt: TGTGCCAGCAGCCAAGATACCGGACAGAACACCGGGGAGCTGTTTTTT; cdr3_aa: CASSQDTGQNTGELFF
d_call: -; clone_size: -; v_call: TRBV4-3; j_call: TRBJ2-3; cdr3_nt: TGCGCCAGCAGCCAAGATCCACCTCGGACTGGTAGCACAGATACGCAGTATTTT; cdr3_aa: CASSQDPPRTGSTDTQYF
d_call: -; clone_size: few; v_call: TRBV18; j_call: TRBJ2-7; cdr3_nt: TGTGCCAGCTCACCATATGGAGGCGGAACCTCCTACGAGCAGTACTTC; cdr3_aa: CASSPYGGGTSYEQYF
d_call: -; clone_size: -; v_call: TRBV28; j_call: TRBJ2-1; cdr3_nt: TGTGCCAGCAGTCCTCACCAGGCCAGGGGTTTATTCAAGAATGAGCAGTTCTTC; cdr3_aa: CASSPHQARGLFKNEQFF
d_call: TRBD2; clone_size: -; v_call: TRBV3-1/TRBV3-2; j_call: TRBJ2-1; cdr3_nt: TGTGCCAGCAGCCAAGAGGGGTTTCTAGCGGGAGGTACTGGTGAGCAGTTCTTC; cdr3_aa: CASSQEGFLAGGTGEQFF
d_call: -; clone_size: -; v_call: TRBV19; j_call: TRBJ1-1; cdr3_nt: TGTGCCAGTAGTATAGGATCCACAGGGAGTTGGACTGAAGCTTTCTTT; cdr3_aa: CASSIGSTGSWTEAFF
d_call: TRBD1; clone_size: -; v_call: TRBV4-2; j_call: TRBJ1-3; cdr3_nt: TGTGCCAGCAGCCAAAGTCCGACAGGGGTAGCAGGAAACACCATATATTTT; cdr3_aa: CASSQSPTGVAGNTIYF
d_call: -; clone_size: -; v_call: TRBV6-2/TRBV6-3; j_call: TRBJ2-7; cdr3_nt: TGTGCCAGCAGCACCCTAACGAGTACCGACAGGTTTTCCTACGAGCAGTACTTC; cdr3_aa: CASSTLTSTDRFSYEQYF
d_call: -; clone_size: -; v_call: TRBV7-2; j_call: TRBJ2-7; cdr3_nt: TGTGCCAGCAGCTTCGCGGGGTTAAACGAGCAGTACTTC; cdr3_aa: CASSFAGLNEQYF
d_call: TRBD2; clone_size: once; v_call: TRBV11-2; j_call: TRBJ2-7; cdr3_nt: TGTGCCAGCAGCTTAAGGATAGCGGGAGGGCCATACGAGCAGTACTTC; cdr3_aa: CASSLRIAGGPYEQYF
d_call: TRBD1; clone_size: -; v_call: TRBV5-1; j_call: TRBJ2-2; cdr3_nt: TGCGCCAGCAGCTTGGGTTGGGGGACAGGCGACACCGGGGAGCTGTTTTTT; cdr3_aa: CASSLGWGTGDTGELFF
d_call: -; clone_size: -; v_call: TRBV7-3; j_call: TRBJ2-1; cdr3_nt: TGTGCCAGCAGCTTAAGTGCTAGCGAGTACAATGAGCAGTTCTTC; cdr3_aa: CASSLSASEYNEQFF
d_call: -; clone_size: -; v_call: TRBV19; j_call: TRBJ1-5; cdr3_nt: TGTGCCAGTAGTATAGATATATATCAGCCCCAGCATTTT; cdr3_aa: CASSIDIYQPQHF
d_call: -; clone_size: -; v_call: TRBV6-1; j_call: TRBJ1-2; cdr3_nt: TGTGCCAGCAGTGAGGTCAGGGGAAACTATGGCTACACCTTC; cdr3_aa: CASSEVRGNYGYTF
d_call: TRBD1; clone_size: -; v_call: TRBV6-5; j_call: TRBJ1-6; cdr3_nt: TGTGCCAGCAGTTACTCCGACAGGGCTAATTCACCCCTCCACTTT; cdr3_aa: CASSYSDRANSPLHF
d_call: -; clone_size: -; v_call: TRBV7-2; j_call: TRBJ1-6; cdr3_nt: TGTGCCAGCAGCCTACTCGGCGCAGGCAATTCACCCCTCCACTTT; cdr3_aa: CASSLLGAGNSPLHF
d_call: TRBD1; clone_size: -; v_call: TRBV25-1; j_call: TRBJ1-2; cdr3_nt: TGTGCCAGCAGTCAGGGACAGGGGAACGATGGCTACACCTTC; cdr3_aa: CASSQGQGNDGYTF
d_call: TRBD2; clone_size: -; v_call: TRBV5-1; j_call: TRBJ2-7; cdr3_nt: TGCGCCAGCAGCTTTCGGACTAGTTCCTACGAGCAGTACTTC; cdr3_aa: CASSFRTSSYEQYF